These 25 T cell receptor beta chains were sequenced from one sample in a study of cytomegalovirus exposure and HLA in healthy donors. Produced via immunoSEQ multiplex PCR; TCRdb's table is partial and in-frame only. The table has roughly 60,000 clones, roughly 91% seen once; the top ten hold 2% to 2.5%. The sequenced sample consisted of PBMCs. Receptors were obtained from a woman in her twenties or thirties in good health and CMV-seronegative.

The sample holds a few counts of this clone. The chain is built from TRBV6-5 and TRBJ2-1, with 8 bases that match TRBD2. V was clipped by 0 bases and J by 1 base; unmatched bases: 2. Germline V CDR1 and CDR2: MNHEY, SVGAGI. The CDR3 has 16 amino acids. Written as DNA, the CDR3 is TGTGCCAGCAGTTACTCTGGCGGGAGGTCCTACAATGAGCAGTTCTTC. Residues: CASSYSGGRSYNEQFF.

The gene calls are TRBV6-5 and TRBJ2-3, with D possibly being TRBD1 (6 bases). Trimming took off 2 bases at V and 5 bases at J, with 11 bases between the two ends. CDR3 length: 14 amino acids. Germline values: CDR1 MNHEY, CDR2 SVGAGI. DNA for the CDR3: TGTGCCAGCAGTTACGGGGGCGAGAGAGATACGCAGTATTTT. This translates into CASSYGGERDTQYF.

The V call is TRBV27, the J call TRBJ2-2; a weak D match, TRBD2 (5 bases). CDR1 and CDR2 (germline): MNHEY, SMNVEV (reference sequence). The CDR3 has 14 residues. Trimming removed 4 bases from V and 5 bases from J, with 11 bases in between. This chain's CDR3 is CASSSITGTGELFF. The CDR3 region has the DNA TGTGCCAGCAGTTCAATCACGGGAACCGGGGAGCTGTTTTTT.

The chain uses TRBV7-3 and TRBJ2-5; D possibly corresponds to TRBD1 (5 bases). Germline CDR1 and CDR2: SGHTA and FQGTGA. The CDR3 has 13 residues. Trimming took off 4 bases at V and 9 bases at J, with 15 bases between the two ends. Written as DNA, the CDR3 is TGTGCCAGCAGCTCGACAGATAGAGAAGCCCAGTACTTC. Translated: CASSSTDREAQYF.

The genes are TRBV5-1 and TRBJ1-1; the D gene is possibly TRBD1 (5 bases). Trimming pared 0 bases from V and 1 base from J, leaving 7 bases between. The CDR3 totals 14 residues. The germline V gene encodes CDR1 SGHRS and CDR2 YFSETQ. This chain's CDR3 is CASSLAGPNTEAFF. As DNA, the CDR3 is TGCGCCAGCAGCTTGGCAGGGCCGAACACTGAAGCTTTCTTT.

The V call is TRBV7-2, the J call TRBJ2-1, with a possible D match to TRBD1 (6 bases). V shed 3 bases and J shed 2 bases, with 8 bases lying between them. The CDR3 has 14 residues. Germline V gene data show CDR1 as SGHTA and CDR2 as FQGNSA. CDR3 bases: TGTGCCAGCAGCTTGGACAGTACCTACAATGAGCAGTTCTTC. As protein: CASSLDSTYNEQFF. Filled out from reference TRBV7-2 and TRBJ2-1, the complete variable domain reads GAGVSQSPSNKVTEKGKDVELRCDPISGHTALYWYRQSLGQGLEFLIYFQGNSAPDKSGLPSDRFSAERTGGSVSTLTIQRTQQEDSAVYLCASSLDSTYNEQFFGPGTRLTVL.

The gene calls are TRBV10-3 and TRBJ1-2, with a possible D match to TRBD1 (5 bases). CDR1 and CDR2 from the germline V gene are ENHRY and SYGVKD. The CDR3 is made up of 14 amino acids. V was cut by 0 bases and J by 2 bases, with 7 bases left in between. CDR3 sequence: CAISESPGNYGYTF. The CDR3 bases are TGTGCCATCAGTGAGTCCCCAGGGAACTATGGCTACACCTTC.

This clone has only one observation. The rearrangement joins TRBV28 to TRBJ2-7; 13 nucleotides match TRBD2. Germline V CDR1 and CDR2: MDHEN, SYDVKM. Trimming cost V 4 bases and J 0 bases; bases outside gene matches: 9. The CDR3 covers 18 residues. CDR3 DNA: TGTGCCAGCAGTTCGAATCCGGGACTAGCGGGGACCTCCTACGAGCAGTACTTC. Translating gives CASSSNPGLAGTSYEQYF.

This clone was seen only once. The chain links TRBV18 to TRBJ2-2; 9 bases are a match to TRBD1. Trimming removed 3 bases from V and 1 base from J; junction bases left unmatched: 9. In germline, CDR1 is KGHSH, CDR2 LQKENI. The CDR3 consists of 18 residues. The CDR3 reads CASSPHAPGQGNTGELFF. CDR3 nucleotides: TGTGCCAGCTCACCTCATGCACCGGGACAGGGGAACACCGGGGAGCTGTTTTTT.

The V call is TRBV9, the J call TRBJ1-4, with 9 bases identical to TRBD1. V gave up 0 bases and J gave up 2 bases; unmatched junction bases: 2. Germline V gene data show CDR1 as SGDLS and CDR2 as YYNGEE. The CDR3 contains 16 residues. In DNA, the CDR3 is TGTGCCAGCAGCGTAGGCGGGACAGGGACTAATGAAAAACTGTTTTTT. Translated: CASSVGGTGTNEKLFF.

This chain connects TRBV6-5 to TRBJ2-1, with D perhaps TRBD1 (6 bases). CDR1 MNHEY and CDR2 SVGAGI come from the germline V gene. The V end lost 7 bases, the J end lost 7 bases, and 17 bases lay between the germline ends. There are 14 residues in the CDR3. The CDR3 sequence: CASMSGALGNEQFF. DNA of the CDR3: TGTGCCAGCATGTCAGGGGCCCTGGGGAATGAGCAGTTCTTC.

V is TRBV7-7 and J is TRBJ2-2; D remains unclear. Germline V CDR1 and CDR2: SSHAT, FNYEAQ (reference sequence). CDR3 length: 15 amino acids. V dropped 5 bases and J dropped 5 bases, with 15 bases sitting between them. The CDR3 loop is CASSPLPGGTGELFF. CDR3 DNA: TGTGCCAGCAGCCCACTCCCCGGCGGAACCGGGGAGCTGTTTTTT.

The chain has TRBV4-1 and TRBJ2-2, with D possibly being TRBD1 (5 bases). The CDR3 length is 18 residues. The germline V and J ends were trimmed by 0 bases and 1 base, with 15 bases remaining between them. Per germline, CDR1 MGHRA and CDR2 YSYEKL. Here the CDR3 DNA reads TGCGCCAGCAGCCAAGATTTCCCGGCAGGGTGGAACACCGGGGAGCTGTTTTTT. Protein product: CASSQDFPAGWNTGELFF.

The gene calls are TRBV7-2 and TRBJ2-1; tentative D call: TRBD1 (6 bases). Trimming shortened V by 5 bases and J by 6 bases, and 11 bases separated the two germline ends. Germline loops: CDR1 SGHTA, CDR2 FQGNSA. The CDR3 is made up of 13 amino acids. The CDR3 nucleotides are TGTGCCAGCAGCCCCAGGGGAATCAATGAGCAGTTCTTC. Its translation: CASSPRGINEQFF.

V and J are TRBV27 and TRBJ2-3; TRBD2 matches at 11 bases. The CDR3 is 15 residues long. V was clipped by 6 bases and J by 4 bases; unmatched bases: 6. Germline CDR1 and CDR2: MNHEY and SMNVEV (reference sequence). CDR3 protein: CASSVAGGNSDTQYF. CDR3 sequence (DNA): TGTGCCAGCAGCGTAGCGGGAGGGAATTCAGATACGCAGTATTTT.

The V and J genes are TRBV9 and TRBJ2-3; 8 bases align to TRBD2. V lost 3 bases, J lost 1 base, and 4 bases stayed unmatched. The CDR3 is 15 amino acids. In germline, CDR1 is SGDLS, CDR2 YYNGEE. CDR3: CASSGTSGRTDTQYF. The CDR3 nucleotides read TGTGCCAGCAGCGGCACTAGCGGACGCACAGATACGCAGTATTTT.

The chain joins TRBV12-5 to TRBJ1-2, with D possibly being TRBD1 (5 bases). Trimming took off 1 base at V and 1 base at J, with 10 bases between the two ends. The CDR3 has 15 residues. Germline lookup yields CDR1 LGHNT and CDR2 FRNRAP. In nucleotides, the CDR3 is TGTGCTAGTGGTTTGGGGACGGGGGATAACTATGGCTACACCTTC. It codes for CASGLGTGDNYGYTF.

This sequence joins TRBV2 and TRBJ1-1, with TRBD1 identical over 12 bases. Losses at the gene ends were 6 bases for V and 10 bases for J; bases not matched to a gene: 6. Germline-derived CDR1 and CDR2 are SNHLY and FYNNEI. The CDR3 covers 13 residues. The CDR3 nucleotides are TGTGCCAGCAGCGAACAGGGACAGGGGGCAGCTTTCTTT. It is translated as CASSEQGQGAAFF.

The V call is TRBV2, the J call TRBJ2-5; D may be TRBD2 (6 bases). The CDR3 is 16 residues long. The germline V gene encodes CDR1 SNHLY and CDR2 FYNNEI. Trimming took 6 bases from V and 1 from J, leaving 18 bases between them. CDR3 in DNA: TGTGCCAGCAGCAAACTTTGGCAGGGACTCCAAGAGACCCAGTACTTC. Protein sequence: CASSKLWQGLQETQYF.

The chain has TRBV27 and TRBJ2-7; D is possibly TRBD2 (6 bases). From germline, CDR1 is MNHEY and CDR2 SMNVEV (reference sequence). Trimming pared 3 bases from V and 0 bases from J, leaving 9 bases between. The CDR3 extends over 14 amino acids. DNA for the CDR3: TGTGCCAGCAGTTTTAGCGGTAGCTCCTACGAGCAGTACTTC. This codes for CASSFSGSSYEQYF.

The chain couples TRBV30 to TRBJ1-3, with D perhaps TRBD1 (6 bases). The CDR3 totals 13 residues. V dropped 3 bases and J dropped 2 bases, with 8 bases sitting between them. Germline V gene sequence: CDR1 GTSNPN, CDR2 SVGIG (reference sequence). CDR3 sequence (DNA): TGTGCCTGGAGGCAGGGGCCTGGAAACACCATATATTTT. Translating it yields CAWRQGPGNTIYF.

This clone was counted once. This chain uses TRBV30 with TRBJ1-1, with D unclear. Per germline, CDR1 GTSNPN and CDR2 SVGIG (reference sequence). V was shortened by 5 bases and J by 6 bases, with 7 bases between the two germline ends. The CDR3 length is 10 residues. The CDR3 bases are TGTGCCTGGGGGCCGGCTGAAGCTTTCTTT. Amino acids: CAWGPAEAFF.

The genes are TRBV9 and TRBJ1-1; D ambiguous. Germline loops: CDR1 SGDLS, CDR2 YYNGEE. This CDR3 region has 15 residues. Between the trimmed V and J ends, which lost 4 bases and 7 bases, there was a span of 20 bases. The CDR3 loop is CASSPRLMMNGEAFF. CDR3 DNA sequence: TGTGCCAGCAGCCCTCGGTTAATGATGAACGGTGAAGCTTTCTTT.

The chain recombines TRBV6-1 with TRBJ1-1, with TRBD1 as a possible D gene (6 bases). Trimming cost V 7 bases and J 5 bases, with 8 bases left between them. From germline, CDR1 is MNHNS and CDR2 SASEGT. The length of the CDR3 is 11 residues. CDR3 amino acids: CASTGETEAFF. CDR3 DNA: TGTGCCAGCACAGGGGAGACTGAAGCTTTCTTT.

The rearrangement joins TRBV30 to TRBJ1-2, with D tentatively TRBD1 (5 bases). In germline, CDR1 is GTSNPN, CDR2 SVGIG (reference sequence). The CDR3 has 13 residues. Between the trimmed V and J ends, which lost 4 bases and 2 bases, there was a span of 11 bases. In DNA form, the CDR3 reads TGTGCCTGGAACCCCGCAGGGAACTATGGCTACACCTTC. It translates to CAWNPAGNYGYTF. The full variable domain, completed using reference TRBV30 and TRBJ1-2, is SQTIHQWPATLVQPVGSPLSLECTVEGTSNPNLYWYRQAAGRGLQLLFYSVGIGQISSEVPQNLSASRPQDRQFILSSKKLLLSDSGFYLCAWNPAGNYGYTFGSGTRLTVV.